This T cell receptor beta chain was obtained from a study of cytomegalovirus exposure and HLA in healthy donors. Study results and limitations: Analysis performed later showed TCR beta chains linked to HLA being more clonally expanded than equally common others. Earlier analysis yielded a pattern in which most TCR beta V segments were productive about 90% or about 30% of the time.

This clone was detected a few times. Its antigen remains unknown. Vbeta (60) and Jbeta (13) primers were used in the PCR. In the original analysis: About 11 million of some 80 million unique TCR beta chains were shared, per a later count. Libraries were prepared by immunoSEQ multiplex PCR; TCRdb keeps only in-frame clonotypes and omits some of them. V and J calls and clone size come straight from that table; D and trimming were deduced from the DNA. The data show around 150,000 clones, over 60% seen once. The sequencing input was PBMCs. This TCR derives from a female donor in good health and CMV-seropositive.

CDR3: CASSESWGLTEAFF. In nucleotides, the CDR3 is TGCGCCAGCAGTGAGTCATGGGGGCTTACTGAAGCTTTCTTT. The V gene is TRBV10-1, the J gene TRBJ1-1; D might be TRBD1 (6 bases). The CDR3 contains 14 residues. The germline V gene has CDR1 WNHNN and CDR2 SYGVQD (reference sequence). Trimming cost V 0 bases and J 5 bases, with 10 bases left between them.